The 17 T cell receptor beta chains below come from one sample, sequenced in a study of cytomegalovirus exposure and HLA in healthy donors. The PCR contained 60 Vbeta and 13 Jbeta primers. Using immunoSEQ multiplex PCR, the repertoire was profiled, and TCRdb retains in-frame clones only, with some absent. The repertoire has over 90,000 clones, 50% to 70% of them found once; the top ten carry about 4.3%. Material for sequencing was PBMCs. The receptors come from a human donor in good health.

The gene calls are TRBV28 and TRBJ1-5; the D gene is possibly TRBD1 (6 bases). Germline CDR1 and CDR2: MDHEN and SYDVKM. The CDR3 is 14 amino acids. Trimming took off 6 bases at V and 11 bases at J, with 20 bases between the two ends. In nucleotides, the CDR3 is TGTGCCAGCAGGAAACAGGGATTCATTTGCGCCCAGCATTTT. It specifies CASRKQGFICAQHF.

This rearrangement joins TRBV2 to TRBJ2-7; D is perhaps TRBD1 (5 bases). Between the trimmed V and J ends, which lost 6 bases and 6 bases, there was a span of 15 bases. Looked up from germline, CDR1 is SNHLY and CDR2 is FYNNEI. This CDR3 contains 13 residues. CDR3 amino acids: CASRAAFRGEQYF. The CDR3 nucleotides are TGTGCCAGCAGGGCCGCCTTTAGGGGCGAGCAGTACTTC.

The chain uses TRBV28 and TRBJ1-2; D may be TRBD1 (5 bases). This CDR3 region has 13 residues. The V end was cut by 11 bases, the J end by 2 bases, with 15 bases between. Germline V gives CDR1 MDHEN, CDR2 SYDVKM. CDR3 amino acids: CAGGTPRNYGYTF. The CDR3 DNA sequence: TGTGCCGGCGGGACTCCTAGGAACTATGGCTACACCTTC.

The rearrangement uses TRBV18 and TRBJ2-5, with D unresolved. From germline, CDR1 is KGHSH and CDR2 LQKENI. Trimming shortened V by 1 base and J by 1 base, and 4 bases separated the two germline ends. The CDR3 extends over 13 amino acids. In DNA form, the CDR3 reads TGTGCCAGCTCACCACAGAGCCAAGAGACCCAGTACTTC. As protein: CASSPQSQETQYF.

The chain employs TRBV28 and TRBJ2-5; 11 nucleotides match TRBD2. The CDR3 totals 14 residues. V trimming: 5 bases; J trimming: 3 bases; junction bases outside the gene matches: 2. The germline CDR1 and CDR2 sequences are MDHEN and SYDVKM. CDR3 amino acids: CASSVLAGEETQYF. CDR3 nucleotides: TGTGCCAGCAGTGTACTAGCGGGAGAAGAGACCCAGTACTTC.

The chain is built from TRBV10-2 and TRBJ1-5; 7 bases match TRBD1. The junction had 4 bases not matched to a gene; V was cut back by 2 bases and J by 3 bases. From germline, CDR1 is WSHSY and CDR2 SAAADI. The CDR3 consists of 15 residues. The CDR3 bases are TGCGCCAGCAGTGAGGGAGGGGGCGTCAATCAGCCCCAGCATTTT. As protein: CASSEGGGVNQPQHF.

V usage is TRBV6-6 and J usage is TRBJ2-7; D might be TRBD2 (5 bases). Looked up from germline, CDR1 is MNHNY and CDR2 is SVGAGI (reference sequence). Trimming took off 6 bases at V and 3 bases at J, with 18 bases between the two ends. This CDR3 has 15 residues. CDR3 nucleotide sequence: TGTGCCAGCAGCAGAGCCCTCGAAACTAGCTACGAGCAGTACTTC. Protein sequence: CASSRALETSYEQYF.

The rearrangement links TRBV15 to TRBJ2-7; 7 bases line up with TRBD2. The CDR3 runs to 17 residues. In germline, CDR1 is LNHNV, CDR2 YYDKDF (reference sequence). V lost 0 bases to trimming and J lost 4 bases; unmatched junction nucleotides: 12. CDR3 nucleotide sequence: TGTGCCACCAGCAGAGATAGGGAGACGGCCGGGAGGTACGAGCAGTACTTC. Protein: CATSRDRETAGRYEQYF.

The chain couples TRBV2 to TRBJ1-1; the match to TRBD1 covers 12 bases. V lost 1 base to trimming and J lost 7 bases; unmatched junction nucleotides: 10. The CDR3 spans 17 residues. CDR1 is SNHLY and CDR2 is FYNNEI in the germline V gene. The DNA for the CDR3 is TGTGCCAGCAGTGAAGTGGGACAGGGGGCGCCTATGGATGAAGCTTTCTTT. Amino acid sequence: CASSEVGQGAPMDEAFF.

This clone was counted a few times. V and J are TRBV6-1 and TRBJ1-2; TRBD1 aligns across 9 bases. Germline CDR1 is MNHNS and CDR2 is SASEGT. The CDR3 runs 13 residues. Germline trimming cut 6 bases from V and 6 bases from J; bases unmatched to any gene: 5. The CDR3: CASRDRGRDGYTF. The CDR3 DNA is TGTGCCAGCAGGGACAGGGGACGGGATGGCTACACCTTC.

The chain has TRBV2 and TRBJ1-6, with D possibly matching TRBD1 (5 bases). The CDR3 has 15 amino acids. Between the trimmed V and J ends, which lost 8 bases and 6 bases, there was a span of 17 bases. Germline assignment: CDR1 SNHLY and CDR2 FYNNEI. In nucleotides, the CDR3 is TGTGCCAGCTCCAGGTCAGACAGTTTTAATTCACCCCTCCACTTT. It yields the protein CASSRSDSFNSPLHF.

This chain links TRBV5-1 with TRBJ2-1; D might be TRBD2 (6 bases). Germline V lookup: CDR1 SGHRS, CDR2 YFSETQ. The CDR3 runs 15 residues. V was clipped by 4 bases and J by 5 bases, with 16 bases between them. This CDR3 is CASSISAGRHNEQFF. CDR3 DNA sequence: TGCGCCAGCAGCATTTCGGCGGGAAGACACAATGAGCAGTTCTTC.

In this sample, this clone turned up a few times. CDR3 nucleotide sequence: TGTGCCTGGAGCAAAACAGGGGACCGCGGAAACACCATATATTTT. Encoded protein: CAWSKTGDRGNTIYF. The chain combines TRBV30 with TRBJ1-3; TRBD1 matches at 7 bases. Germline V gene data show CDR1 as GTSNPN and CDR2 as SVGIG (reference sequence). V was pared by 3 bases and J by 4 bases, with 9 bases of the junction left unmatched. This CDR3 contains 15 residues.

This clone occurred a few times. The chain joins TRBV6-5 to TRBJ2-7; D is perhaps TRBD2 (6 bases). Trimming stripped 6 bases from V and 1 base from J, with 16 bases between. Germline loops: CDR1 MNHEY, CDR2 SVGAGI. The length of the CDR3 is 15 residues. The CDR3 sequence is CASRPRLVPSYEQYF. The CDR3 DNA sequence: TGTGCCAGCAGACCTAGACTAGTGCCGTCCTACGAGCAGTACTTC.

The chain couples TRBV6-1 to TRBJ2-3, with TRBD2 matching over 14 bases. CDR1 and CDR2 from the germline V gene are MNHNS and SASEGT. This CDR3 is 17 amino acids long. With 3 bases clipped from V and 5 bases from J, the junction kept 7 bases outside the gene matches. CDR3 DNA sequence: TGTGCCAGCAGTGAGATGGGACTAGCGGGAGAGAAAGATACGCAGTATTTT. This gives the protein CASSEMGLAGEKDTQYF.

This CDR3 reads CSVEPDRVYNEQFF. The DNA for the CDR3 is TGCAGCGTTGAACCGGACAGGGTATACAATGAGCAGTTCTTC. This sequence joins TRBV29-1 and TRBJ2-1; the match to TRBD1 covers 8 bases. Germline CDR1 is SQVTM and CDR2 is ANQGSEA. This CDR3 comprises 14 residues. V gave up 2 bases and J gave up 4 bases; unmatched junction bases: 4.

The genes are TRBV2 and TRBJ1-2, with D hard to call. Germline V lookup: CDR1 SNHLY, CDR2 FYNNEI. The CDR3 is made up of 13 amino acids. V lost 0 bases to trimming and J lost 8 bases, with 10 bases between them. The CDR3 DNA follows: TGTGCCAGCAGTGAAGCGCTCCTACGCGGCTACACCTTC. This sequence encodes CASSEALLRGYTF.